This entry lists 27 T cell receptor beta chains sequenced from one sample in a study of cytomegalovirus exposure and HLA in healthy donors. PCR primers comprised 60 Vbeta and 13 Jbeta primers. TCRdb's table, derived via immunoSEQ multiplex PCR, lists solely in-frame clones and lacks some. The profile shows 140,000 or so clones, about 70% of them singletons. The sequenced material came from PBMCs. The receptors come from a man in his sixties in good health and CMV-seronegative.

This chain joins TRBV6-4 and TRBJ1-2; 7 positions agree with TRBD1. The CDR3 has 15 amino acids. Germline lookup yields CDR1 MRHNA and CDR2 SNTAGT. Trimming at V came to 6 bases and at J to 3 bases, leaving 10 bases not matched to a gene. The CDR3 loop reads CASRRTGGEDYGYTF. The CDR3 DNA follows: TGTGCCAGCAGACGGACAGGCGGGGAGGACTATGGCTACACCTTC.

This clone was seen only a few times. The chain links TRBV15 to TRBJ2-1; D is ambiguous. This CDR3 has 14 residues. The germline CDR1 and CDR2 sequences are LNHNV and YYDKDF (reference sequence). Trimming stripped 0 bases from V and 8 bases from J, with 11 bases between. CDR3 region: CATSRDPVGHEQFF. The CDR3 DNA is TGTGCCACCAGCAGAGATCCAGTGGGCCATGAGCAGTTCTTC. Supplemented by reference TRBV15 and TRBJ2-1, the full variable domain reads DAMVIQNPRYQVTQFGKPVTLSCSQTLNHNVMYWYQQKSSQAPKLLFHYYDKDFNNEADTPDNFQSRRPNTSFCFLDIRSPGLGDTAMYLCATSRDPVGHEQFFGPGTRLTVL.

V usage is TRBV5-4 and J usage is TRBJ2-3; 8 bases align to TRBD1. J lost 4 bases, V lost 3 bases, and 4 bases had no gene match. Germline V gene lookup returns CDR1 SGHNT and CDR2 YYREEE (reference sequence). This CDR3 has 14 amino acids. The CDR3 protein is CASSYGQGSDTQYF. The CDR3 DNA follows: TGTGCCAGCAGCTACGGACAGGGATCAGATACGCAGTATTTT.

V is TRBV10-2 and J is TRBJ2-1; 9 nucleotides agree with TRBD1. CDR1 is WSHSY and CDR2 is SAAADI in the germline V gene. J lost 6 bases, V lost 10 bases, and 1 base had no gene match. The CDR3 is 11 residues long. CDR3 sequence (DNA): TGCGCCACGGGACAGGGCAATGAGCAGTTCTTC. It encodes CATGQGNEQFF.

V is TRBV25-1 and J is TRBJ1-2; D is uncertain. Germline lookup yields CDR1 MGHDK and CDR2 SYGVNS. CDR3 length: 13 residues. V was pared by 4 bases and J by 3 bases, with 9 bases between. The CDR3 region is CASSVGEDYGYTF. The CDR3 nucleotides read TGTGCCAGCAGTGTGGGCGAAGACTATGGCTACACCTTC.

This chain connects TRBV10-2 to TRBJ2-7; weak D call: TRBD1 (5 bases). The germline V gene encodes CDR1 WSHSY and CDR2 SAAADI. Trimming left V 0 bases short and J 7 bases short, with 13 bases between. The CDR3 length is 14 residues. The CDR3 sequence is CASSESKWGGEQYF. Written as DNA, the CDR3 is TGCGCCAGCAGTGAGTCGAAGTGGGGCGGAGAGCAGTACTTC.

This clone came up a few times. The chain recombines TRBV19 with TRBJ2-5, with D perhaps matching TRBD2 (6 bases). V lost 10 bases to trimming and J lost 1 base, with 19 bases between them. CDR1 is LNHDA and CDR2 is SQIVND in the germline V gene (reference sequence). The CDR3 totals 15 residues. CDR3 DNA sequence: TGTGCCACCAGAAAGGGTTTCGGGGGCCAAGAGACCCAGTACTTC. Translated, it gives CATRKGFGGQETQYF.

The J gene is TRBJ1-1, the V gene TRBV6-6; 8 nucleotides agree with TRBD1. The CDR3 contains 15 residues. CDR1 and CDR2 from the germline V gene are MNHNY and SVGAGI (reference sequence). The V segment lost 2 bases and the J segment 1 base; nucleotides outside the gene matches: 3. CDR3 coding DNA: TGTGCCAGCAGTTACCAGGGGGCCGGGAACACTGAAGCTTTCTTT. Its protein product is CASSYQGAGNTEAFF.

This clone has more than one count but fewer than ten. V is TRBV19 and J is TRBJ1-4; 9 bases align to TRBD1. The CDR3 is 13 residues long. CDR1 and CDR2 from the germline V gene are LNHDA and SQIVND (reference sequence). The V segment lost 6 bases and the J segment 8 bases; nucleotides outside the gene matches: 4. The CDR3 protein is CASRGQGGEKLFF. The DNA for the CDR3 is TGTGCCAGTAGGGGACAGGGAGGAGAAAAACTGTTTTTT.

The genes are TRBV2 and TRBJ1-5, with D possibly being TRBD1 (6 bases). V gave up 6 bases and J gave up 7 bases, with 19 bases separating them. This CDR3 contains 15 residues. CDR1 is SNHLY, CDR2 FYNNEI, per germline. CDR3 residues: CASSPNRGGGQPQHF. CDR3 in DNA: TGTGCCAGCAGCCCCAACCGGGGGGGCGGGCAGCCCCAGCATTTT.

The rearrangement links TRBV2 to TRBJ1-1; 11 bases match TRBD1. Trimming took 6 bases from V and 3 from J; bases not matched to a gene: 12. Germline V gene data show CDR1 as SNHLY and CDR2 as FYNNEI. The CDR3 loop spans 17 amino acids. The DNA of the CDR3 is TGTGCCAGCAGGGACAGGACAGGGGGCGCGGCGGACACTGAAGCTTTCTTT. It yields the protein CASRDRTGGAADTEAFF.

The chain couples TRBV5-4 to TRBJ2-7; D gene unclear. V was clipped by 0 bases and J by 2 bases, with 9 bases between them. The CDR3 extends over 14 amino acids. Germline V gives CDR1 SGHNT, CDR2 YYREEE (reference sequence). The CDR3 coding sequence is TGTGCCAGCAGCTTGGCTTGGCGGCCCTACGAGCAGTACTTC. Translation gives CASSLAWRPYEQYF.

The chain couples TRBV7-2 to TRBJ2-5; D may be TRBD2 (6 bases). This CDR3 comprises 16 residues. Looked up from germline, CDR1 is SGHTA and CDR2 is FQGNSA. The V end was cut by 2 bases, the J end by 2 bases, with 15 bases between. The CDR3 loop reads CASSLNPLGLQETQYF. The CDR3 DNA sequence: TGTGCCAGCAGCTTAAACCCCCTGGGACTGCAAGAGACCCAGTACTTC.

The rearrangement joins TRBV18 to TRBJ2-5; 9 nucleotides align to TRBD1. This CDR3 has 15 residues. Trimming cost V 5 bases and J 5 bases; bases outside gene matches: 9. The V gene's germline CDR1 is KGHSH and CDR2 LQKENI. The CDR3 region has the DNA TGTGCCAGCTCAGGGACAGGGCCCCCAATGGAGACCCAGTACTTC. Amino acids: CASSGTGPPMETQYF.

The chain couples TRBV4-3 to TRBJ1-2; D might be TRBD1 (5 bases). Trimming took 4 bases from V and 4 from J, leaving 16 bases between them. Germline-derived CDR1 and CDR2 are LGHNA and YSLEER. The CDR3 is made up of 15 amino acids. The CDR3 DNA follows: TGCGCCAGCAGCCCCGAAGGGGCGCAAAGCTATGGCTACACCTTC. It yields the protein CASSPEGAQSYGYTF.

This sequence joins TRBV5-4 and TRBJ2-7; tentatively, D is TRBD2 (5 bases). The CDR3 is 14 residues long. Trimming left V 5 bases short and J 7 bases short, with 19 bases between. Germline V gene lookup returns CDR1 SGHNT and CDR2 YYREEE (reference sequence). The CDR3 sequence: CASSRPGAPGEQYF. In nucleotides, the CDR3 is TGTGCCAGCAGTCGTCCGGGTGCCCCGGGGGAGCAGTACTTC.

This rearrangement joins TRBV7-9 to TRBJ1-2; D call uncertain. CDR1 is SEHNR, CDR2 FQNEAQ, per germline (reference sequence). CDR3 length: 12 amino acids. Deletions cut 0 bases from V and 8 bases from J, with 7 bases between. CDR3 in DNA: TGTGCCAGCAGCTTAGCGTCCGGGGGCTACACCTTC. This gives the protein CASSLASGGYTF. Variable domain in full (rest from reference TRBV7-9 and TRBJ1-2): DTGVSQNPRHKITKRGQNVTFRCDPISEHNRLYWYRQTLGQGPEFLTYFQNEAQLEKSRLLSDRFSAERPKGSFSTLEIQRTEQGDSAMYLCASSLASGGYTFGSGTRLTVV.

V usage is TRBV19 and J usage is TRBJ2-7, with 9 bases aligning to TRBD1. The V gene end was trimmed by 8 bases and the J gene end by 3 bases; junction bases not matched to a gene: 5. The germline V gene encodes CDR1 LNHDA and CDR2 SQIVND (reference sequence). This CDR3 has 13 residues. The CDR3 reads CASSGQGYYEQYF. CDR3 DNA sequence: TGTGCCAGTTCAGGACAGGGGTACTACGAGCAGTACTTC.

J is TRBJ2-5 and V is TRBV5-6; D gene unclear. The length of the CDR3 is 14 residues. The V and J ends lost 3 bases and 2 bases respectively, with 11 bases between them. Looked up from germline, CDR1 is SGHDT and CDR2 is YYEEEE. The CDR3, as DNA: TGTGCCAGCAGCTCACCCGGGTCACAAGAGACCCAGTACTTC. Its translation: CASSSPGSQETQYF.

This clone was counted a few times. The chain joins TRBV5-1 to TRBJ2-1, with TRBD2 matching over 10 bases. This CDR3 spans 18 amino acids. Germline loops: CDR1 SGHRS, CDR2 YFSETQ. V shed 4 bases and J 2 bases; nucleotides not matched to a gene: 12. CDR3 loop: CASSPQTQAGGAYNEQFF. For the CDR3, the DNA is TGCGCCAGCAGCCCACAGACCCAAGCGGGAGGGGCCTACAATGAGCAGTTCTTC.

The chain employs TRBV5-6 and TRBJ2-2; 8 nucleotides agree with TRBD1. This CDR3 is built from 15 residues. V shed 2 bases and J 3 bases; nucleotides not matched to a gene: 3. Germline lookup yields CDR1 SGHDT and CDR2 YYEEEE. CDR3 coding DNA: TGTGCCAGCAGCTTCGGGACAGGTTACACCGGGGAGCTGTTTTTT. Encoded protein: CASSFGTGYTGELFF.

Concerning this clone: One junction end disagrees with the germline gene, perhaps due to a read error. The chain is built from TRBV28 and TRBJ2-7; possibly TRBD2 for D (5 bases). The length of the CDR3 is 9 residues. Germline lookup yields CDR1 MDHEN and CDR2 SYDVKM. CDR3 nucleotide sequence: TGTGCCAGCACCCCGAGAGGGAACTTC. Residues: CASTPRGNF.

The rearrangement joins TRBV11-2 to TRBJ2-1; D may be TRBD2 (5 bases). V was clipped by 0 bases and J by 6 bases, with 12 bases between them. This CDR3 has 15 residues. CDR1 is SGHAT, CDR2 FQNNGV, per germline. The CDR3 is CASSLEAGRVNEQFF. CDR3 nucleotides: TGTGCCAGCAGCTTAGAAGCCGGGCGGGTCAATGAGCAGTTCTTC. Together with reference TRBV11-2 and TRBJ2-1, the CDR3 gives the full variable domain: EAGVAQSPRYKIIEKRQSVAFWCNPISGHATLYWYQQILGQGPKLLIQFQNNGVVDDSQLPKDRFSAERLKGVDSTLKIQPAKLEDSAVYLCASSLEAGRVNEQFFGPGTRLTVL.

This clone came up a few times. The genes are TRBV10-3 and TRBJ1-1; TRBD1 is a possible D gene (5 bases). Deletions cut 6 bases from V and 3 bases from J, with 11 bases between. Germline V CDR1 and CDR2: ENHRY, SYGVKD. The CDR3 spans 13 residues. The CDR3: CAIRRGSYTEAFF. The CDR3 DNA sequence: TGTGCCATCAGACGGGGGTCTTACACTGAAGCTTTCTTT.

This clone was found once. The chain employs TRBV29-1 and TRBJ2-3; 8 bases fit TRBD2. This CDR3 has 17 residues. Germline trimming cut 6 bases from V and 0 bases from J; bases unmatched to any gene: 14. Per germline, CDR1 SQVTM and CDR2 ANQGSEA. CDR3 protein: CSVDPHGTSGSTDTQYF. CDR3 nucleotides: TGCAGCGTCGACCCCCACGGAACTAGCGGTAGCACAGATACGCAGTATTTT.

The genes are TRBV5-1 and TRBJ2-2, with TRBD1 matching over 8 bases. There are 16 residues in the CDR3. The germline V gene has CDR1 SGHRS and CDR2 YFSETQ. V gave up 4 bases and J gave up 8 bases; unmatched junction bases: 13. CDR3 bases: TGCGCCAGCAGCCCCAACGGACAGGGAAGGAAAGGGGAGCTGTTTTTT. Translated, it gives CASSPNGQGRKGELFF.

The chain joins TRBV28 to TRBJ2-1; TRBD2 matches 7 bases. Losses at the gene ends were 5 bases for V and 6 bases for J; bases not matched to a gene: 4. The CDR3 is made up of 13 amino acids. The germline V gene has CDR1 MDHEN and CDR2 SYDVKM. The DNA of the CDR3 is TGTGCCAGCAGTGAGAAGCGGGGCAATGAGCAGTTCTTC. This gives the protein CASSEKRGNEQFF.